Described below is a single T cell receptor (beta chain) sequence and its context. This entry comes from a study of blood T cell repertoires in COVID-19. Study details: Whether acute or convalescent, the COVID-19 samples came from the United States, Italy and Spain.

Original handling: Using reference gene primer amplification, nucleated cell counts were estimated. Only in-frame clones appear in the TCRdb table, and some are missing; sequencing was by immunoSEQ multiplex PCR. Clone size and V and J calls were adopted from that table, with D and trimming inferred from the DNA. This table holds a few hundred thousand clones, roughly 83% found once. Cohort assignment relied on participant-reported clinical history. V gave up 1 base and J gave up 2 bases, with 4 bases separating them. The CDR3 runs to 13 residues. Germline-derived CDR1 and CDR2 are SGHTA and FQGNSA. The clonotype comes from a middle-aged woman with acute COVID-19. The gene calls are TRBV7-2 and TRBJ2-3; D is undetermined. Sequencing was performed on PBMCs or T cells enriched from blood (not recorded which). This CDR3 is CASSLGLTDTQYF. In DNA, the CDR3 is TGTGCCAGCAGCTTAGGACTCACAGATACGCAGTATTTT.